This TCR beta chain is drawn from a study of OX40 agonist ivuxolimab in advanced cancers. For the study at large: In three patients, partial responses were observed, one with hepatocellular carcinoma and two with cutaneous melanoma.

Generated by immunoSEQ multiplex PCR, the TCRdb table keeps only in-frame clones and is missing some. The sample gives more than 40,000 clones, about nine tenths of which show up once; under 10% is in the top ten. The study's findings and limits: In general, CD8+ T cells held more expanded clones than CD4+ did, on average.

The CDR3 length is 13 residues. The germline gives CDR1 GTSNPN, CDR2 SVGIG (reference sequence). Trimming took 0 bases from V and 7 from J; bases not matched to a gene: 4. Of note for this clone: Its antigen remains unknown.

The sample consisted of CD4+ or CD8+ T cells sorted from blood, taken in a trial of the OX40 agonist ivuxolimab. This rearrangement joins TRBV30 to TRBJ1-2; 8 nucleotides line up with TRBD1. The receptor's source is an adult with an advanced solid tumor such as melanoma, head and neck, liver or kidney cancer. CDR3 amino acids: CAWSVVTGVGYTF. The CDR3 DNA reads as TGTGCCTGGAGTGTTGTGACAGGGGTTGGCTACACCTTC.